The rows below give T cell receptor beta chains drawn from one sample of a study of blood T cell repertoires in COVID-19. TCRdb's copy holds only in-frame clones and misses some; the assay was immunoSEQ multiplex PCR. The table has 150,000 to 250,000 clones, 82% seen once. The sample was peripheral blood. The receptors come from a human donor with acute or convalescent COVID-19. The donor label of this sample is uncertain. Each CDR3 is given without its conserved first and last residue. Fields, in order: D gene, J gene, V gene, CDR3 protein. The D gene is left open where the match is weak.

TRBD1 | TRBJ2-7 | TRBV5-4 | ASSHDRGLDEQY
. | TRBJ2-7 | TRBV18 | ASSTGTSTEQY
. | TRBJ2-2 | TRBV5-1 | ASRPGERVTGELF
TRBD1 | TRBJ2-7 | TRBV19 | ASSMSTGADYEQY
TRBD1 | TRBJ2-1 | TRBV2 | ASSRDREGYNEQF
TRBD1 | TRBJ2-5 | TRBV4-1 | ASSQDPTGETQY
. | TRBJ1-1 | TRBV7-2 | ASSPRQANTEAF
TRBD2 | TRBJ2-1 | TRBV11-2 | ASRYRLALVNNEQF
. | TRBJ2-1 | TRBV7-6 | ASSLGGTQNNEQF
. | TRBJ1-1 | TRBV3-1/TRBV3-2 | ASSHGGGNTEAF
. | TRBJ1-6 | TRBV2 | ASSNTGINSPLH
TRBD2 | TRBJ2-3 | TRBV7-2 | AGAGGPPDTQY
TRBD1 | TRBJ2-1 | TRBV5-1 | ASSFIQGAYEQF
. | TRBJ1-1 | TRBV10-3 | AISSGVSAF
. | TRBJ1-4 | TRBV5-1 | ASSLYGQGEKLF
. | TRBJ2-5 | TRBV5-1 | ASSLDSWETQY
TRBD1 | TRBJ1-5 | TRBV5-4 | ASSLQGVGNQPQH
TRBD1 | TRBJ2-7 | TRBV30 | ASCQGTENYEQY
. | TRBJ1-3 | TRBV27 | ASSLSGISGNTIY
. | TRBJ2-2 | TRBV25-1 | ASSGPRTGGTGELF
TRBD1 | TRBJ1-5 | TRBV7-8 | ASSPSRDRDIMGNQPQH
. | TRBJ2-2 | TRBV2 | ASRQENTGELF
. | TRBJ1-6 | TRBV9 | ASSVEGAKVNSPLH
. | TRBJ2-7 | TRBV30 | AWRSVPGGEQY
. | TRBJ1-3 | TRBV28 | ASDTGTGNTIY
. | TRBJ1-2 | TRBV11-2 | ASSYATGVMGGYT
TRBD2 | TRBJ2-3 | TRBV14 | ASSRTSGVTDTQY
. | TRBJ1-5 | TRBV5-8 | ASSLEDINQPQH
. | TRBJ2-1 | TRBV3-1/TRBV3-2 | ASSQDTVPNEQF
. | TRBJ2-2 | TRBV6-4 | ASSEGVQGNTGELF
. | TRBJ1-1 | TRBV19 | ATRLGVSNTEAF
. | TRBJ1-6 | TRBV5-5 | ASSAAGTNSPLH
TRBD2 | TRBJ2-1 | TRBV18 | ASRRRETYNEQF
TRBD2 | TRBJ2-5 | TRBV24-1 | ATSRSGGTGETQY
. | TRBJ2-5 | TRBV24-1 | ATSGTGSQETQY
. | TRBJ2-1 | TRBV5-1 | ASSLNLQSSYNEQF
. | TRBJ2-3 | TRBV9 | ASSVGGRGGDTQY
. | TRBJ2-7 | TRBV18 | ASSPQGIYYEQY
. | TRBJ1-1 | TRBV3-1/TRBV3-2 | ASSRSAARQTEAF
TRBD1 | TRBJ1-2 | TRBV19 | ASRKAGTGENYGYT
. | TRBJ2-7 | TRBV18 | ASSPRAVGIDEQY
TRBD2 | TRBJ2-5 | TRBV2 | ATQGLAGQETQY
. | TRBJ1-5 | TRBV19 | ASTPGQGSNQPQH
TRBD2 | TRBJ2-7 | TRBV7-2 | ASSRTSGSYEQY
TRBD2 | TRBJ2-1 | TRBV15 | ATSRVRRLAGNEQF
. | TRBJ2-7 | TRBV19 | ASSTSPGDKDEQY
. | TRBJ1-1 | TRBV7-2 | ASSPHMNTEAF
. | TRBJ2-7 | TRBV6-6 | ASRESGVYEQY
. | TRBJ2-2 | TRBV24-1 | ATSDSRGNTGELF
TRBD1 | TRBJ2-3 | TRBV11-2 | ASLLTGGTDTQY
TRBD1 | TRBJ1-1 | TRBV6-1 | ASSESLTGVAF